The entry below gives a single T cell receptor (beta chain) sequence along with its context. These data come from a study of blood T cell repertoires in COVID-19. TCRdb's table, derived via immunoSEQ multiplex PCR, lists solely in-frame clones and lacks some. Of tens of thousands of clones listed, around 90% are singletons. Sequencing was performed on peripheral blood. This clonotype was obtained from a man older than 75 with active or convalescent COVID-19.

Here the CDR3 reads CASSQPTGVNYGYTF. In nucleotides, the CDR3 is TGTGCCAGCAGCCAACCGACAGGTGTAAACTATGGCTACACCTTC. The chain employs TRBV28 and TRBJ1-2; D may be TRBD1 (6 bases). Looked up from germline, CDR1 is MDHEN and CDR2 is SYDVKM. This CDR3 is 15 amino acids long. The germline V and J ends were trimmed by 6 bases and 2 bases, with 16 bases remaining between them.